This TCR beta chain was found in a study of T cells in Graves' hyperthyroidism and ophthalmopathy. Study-level points and caveats: Most clonotypes expanded in thyroid above 0.001 were likewise present in blood.

Points on this clonotype: Its antigen is undetermined.

Losses at the gene ends were 5 bases for V and 6 bases for J; bases not matched to a gene: 9. This CDR3 region has 15 residues. Per the germline V gene, CDR1 is MNHNS and CDR2 is SASEGT. From RNA transcripts, TCR beta CDR3 regions were amplified. A first-round RT-PCR of the TCR CDR3 used the HTBI primer set. TCRdb re-called the multiplex PCR reads through MiXCR, storing one row per CDR3 protein. The sample shows under 350,000 distinct CDR3 sequences, roughly 13% of them seen only once. Material: blood. The TCR sequence derives from a woman aged 40 to 50 with Graves' hyperthyroidism. The V call is TRBV6-1, the J call TRBJ2-1; 8 bases line up with TRBD1. The CDR3 DNA follows: TGTGCCAGCAGTCGAAACAGGGGGATCGGCAATGAGCAGTTCTTC. Encoded protein: CASSRNRGIGNEQFF.